The rows below give T cell receptor beta chains drawn from one sample of a study of blood T cell repertoires in COVID-19. TCRdb's copy holds only in-frame clones and misses some; the assay was immunoSEQ multiplex PCR. The sample records tens of thousands of clones, around 86% being singletons. The sample taken for sequencing was peripheral blood. The receptors shown here come from a man in his sixties with COVID-19, enrolled during active disease. The CDR3 runs from the conserved cysteine through the conserved F or W. The D gene is left open where the match is weak. Size is omitted from some rows. Given values are once, few, many or a class for expanded clones.

once | TRBJ1-4 | TRBV7-9 | 13 | . | TGTGCCAGCAGCTTAGGCAGCAGGGAAAAACTGTTTTTT | CASSLGSREKLFF
. | TRBJ2-3 | TRBV24-1 | 13 | TRBD2 | TGTGCCACCGGCCAGGGCGGGAGGGATACGCAGTATTTT | CATGQGGRDTQYF
. | TRBJ1-2 | TRBV7-9 | 19 | TRBD1 | TGTGCCAGCAGCTTCGGCAGGGGGGTTGCCGGACCGCCTAACTATGGCTACACCTTC | CASSFGRGVAGPPNYGYTF
. | TRBJ2-1 | TRBV29-1 | 16 | TRBD2 | TGCAGCGTTGAAGGACTAGCGGGAGGGGTGGGGAATGAGCAGTTCTTC | CSVEGLAGGVGNEQFF
. | TRBJ2-7 | TRBV5-4 | 14 | . | TGTGCCAGCAGCTTTTGGCAGGGCTCCTACGAGCAGTACTTC | CASSFWQGSYEQYF
. | TRBJ2-3 | TRBV6-4 | 14 | . | TGTGCCAGCAGTGACGGTCCTAGAAAGGATACGCAGTATTTT | CASSDGPRKDTQYF
. | TRBJ2-7 | TRBV24-1 | 14 | TRBD1 | TGTGCCAAAAAACCGACAGGGGGCAGATACGAGCAGTACTTC | CAKKPTGGRYEQYF
. | TRBJ2-2 | TRBV9 | 16 | TRBD1 | TGTGCCAGCAGCGTAGGGACAGGGGCAAACACCGGGGAGCTGTTTTTT | CASSVGTGANTGELFF
. | TRBJ2-1 | TRBV6-1 | 19 | TRBD2 | TGTGCCAGCAGTGAAGGTAGGACTAGCGGGTCTAGCTCCTACAATGAGCAGTTCTTC | CASSEGRTSGSSSYNEQFF
. | TRBJ2-5 | TRBV12-3/TRBV12-4 | 13 | . | TGTGCCAGCAGTTTATTAGCGTGGGAGACCCAGTACTTC | CASSLLAWETQYF
. | TRBJ2-5 | TRBV5-1 | 17 | . | TGCGCCAGCAGCGCCGGGGTTGGGCTTCCATCCCAAGAGACCCAGTACTTC | CASSAGVGLPSQETQYF
. | TRBJ2-1 | TRBV30 | 13 | . | TGTGCCTGGCGCGGGACCTACTACAATGAGCAGTTCTTC | CAWRGTYYNEQFF
. | TRBJ1-2 | TRBV28 | 15 | TRBD1 | TGTGCCAGCAGTTCACCAGCTCGGACAGGGCAGGGCTACACCTTC | CASSSPARTGQGYTF
. | TRBJ2-4 | TRBV5-1 | 14 | TRBD1 | TGCGCCAGCAGGACCGGGACAGAGAAAAACATTCAGTACTTC | CASRTGTEKNIQYF
. | TRBJ1-1 | TRBV7-9 | 12 | . | TGTGCCAGCAGCCGACAGGTAACTGAAGCTTTCTTT | CASSRQVTEAFF
. | TRBJ2-2 | TRBV3-1/TRBV3-2 | 14 | TRBD1 | TGTGCCAGCAGCCGCGGACAGGTCACCGGGGAGCTGTTTTTT | CASSRGQVTGELFF
. | TRBJ1-2 | TRBV4-1 | 13 | . | TGCGCCAGCAGCCAACGCAGGGCCGAAGGCTACACCTTC | CASSQRRAEGYTF
. | TRBJ1-5 | TRBV4-2 | 15 | . | TGTGCCAGCAGCCAAGAGCAGACAAGCAATCAGCCCCAGCATTTT | CASSQEQTSNQPQHF
. | TRBJ2-7 | TRBV18 | 17 | TRBD1 | TGTGCCAGCTCATCGCTCGGACAGGGGAAAGAGTCCTACGAGCAGTACTTC | CASSSLGQGKESYEQYF
. | TRBJ2-1 | TRBV5-4 | 15 | TRBD2 | TGTGCCAGCAGTGCGTTAGCGGGAGGTTACAATGAGCAGTTCTTC | CASSALAGGYNEQFF
. | TRBJ2-7 | TRBV27 | 15 | TRBD1 | TGTGCCAGCAGTTTGACCGGGACAGAAACCTACGAGCAGTACTTC | CASSLTGTETYEQYF
. | TRBJ2-7 | TRBV28 | 14 | TRBD2 | TGTGCCAGCAGTTTACAGCGGGAGGGCCACGAGCAGTACTTC | CASSLQREGHEQYF
. | TRBJ2-1 | TRBV30 | 15 | TRBD2 | TGTGCCTGGAGTGTACTAGCGGGGGGTGGCAATGAGCAGTTCTTC | CAWSVLAGGGNEQFF
. | TRBJ2-1 | TRBV5-8 | 15 | . | TGTGCCAGCAGCTTGGAACAGGGAGAGTACAATGAGCAGTTCTTC | CASSLEQGEYNEQFF
once | TRBJ2-5 | TRBV7-9 | 14 | TRBD1 | TGTGCCAGCAGCTTAGAAGGGGGCAGAGAGACCCAGTACTTC | CASSLEGGRETQYF
. | TRBJ1-2 | TRBV4-3 | 18 | TRBD1 | TGCGCCAGCAGCCAATGGCCCCCGGACAGGAGGGCTAACTATGGCTACACCTTC | CASSQWPPDRRANYGYTF
. | TRBJ2-7 | TRBV5-6 | 13 | . | TGTGCCAGCAGCTGGGGACAAACCTACGAGCAGTACTTC | CASSWGQTYEQYF
. | TRBJ2-7 | TRBV19 | 13 | TRBD2 | TGTGCCAGTAGTCCGGGACTAGCGGGAGAGCAGTACTTC | CASSPGLAGEQYF
. | TRBJ1-6 | TRBV13 | 16 | TRBD1 | TGTGCCAGCAGCAGATCCGGGACAGGCCGGAATTCACCCCTCCACTTT | CASSRSGTGRNSPLHF
. | TRBJ1-3 | TRBV7-9 | 15 | TRBD1 | TGTGCCAGCAGCTCAGACAGGGGGTCTGGAAACACCATATATTTT | CASSSDRGSGNTIYF
. | TRBJ1-3 | TRBV4-3 | 15 | . | TGCGCCAGCAGCCAAGACAGGGTGGTCGGAAACACCATATATTTT | CASSQDRVVGNTIYF
. | TRBJ1-2 | TRBV5-8 | 17 | TRBD1 | TGTGCCAGCAGCTCGCCGACAGGGGGGCGCCTATGGCTGGGCTACACCTTC | CASSSPTGGRLWLGYTF
. | TRBJ2-1 | TRBV13 | 14 | TRBD2 | TGTGCCAGCAGCTTAGGGACTAGCGTTGCTGAGCAGTTCTTC | CASSLGTSVAEQFF
. | TRBJ2-1 | TRBV18 | 12 | . | TGTGCCAGCTCACCTCAGTACAATGAGCAGTTCTTC | CASSPQYNEQFF
. | TRBJ2-7 | TRBV7-9 | 12 | . | TGTGCCAGCAGCCCCCTTTCCCACGAGCAGTACTTC | CASSPLSHEQYF
. | TRBJ2-5 | TRBV7-9 | 17 | TRBD2 | TGTGCCAGCAGCTTAGTCCCGCGTCTAGCGGGCGGAGAGACCCAGTACTTC | CASSLVPRLAGGETQYF
. | TRBJ1-2 | TRBV19 | 14 | . | TGTGCCAGTACCAAGGACAATACTAACTATGGCTACACCTTC | CASTKDNTNYGYTF
. | TRBJ2-7 | TRBV5-5 | 15 | TRBD2 | TGTGCCAGCAGCTTGGATCCAGCGGGAGCCTACGAGCAGTACTTC | CASSLDPAGAYEQYF
. | TRBJ2-7 | TRBV5-5 | 17 | TRBD1 | TGTGCCAGCAGCCCGGACAGGGGACCTCATTCTTCCTACGAGCAGTACTTC | CASSPDRGPHSSYEQYF
. | TRBJ2-2 | TRBV18 | 15 | TRBD2 | TGTGCCAGCTCGCAGGGGACTAGATACGCCGGGGAGCTGTTTTTT | CASSQGTRYAGELFF
. | TRBJ2-1 | TRBV11-2 | 15 | TRBD2 | TGTGCCAGCACCCTAAGGAGCGGGAGGGACAATGAGCAGTTCTTC | CASTLRSGRDNEQFF